This TCR beta chain was profiled in a study of T cells after yellow fever vaccination. The junction had 7 bases not matched to a gene; V was cut back by 5 bases and J by 3 bases. Germline V gene data show CDR1 as SGHVS and CDR2 as FQNEAQ. The CDR3 runs 15 residues. The authors made TCR cDNA by 5'RACE template switching, adding a universal primer site and UMIs. MiXCR, run by TCRdb on the 5' RACE reads, gives a single entry per CDR3 protein. The sample lists 65,000 to 90,000 distinct CDR3 sequences, about an eighth occurring once. This clonotype was counted a few times. The sequencing used CD8+ T cells not binding an NS4B(214-222) dextramer, sorted from PBMCs, collected roughly 23 days after the first yellow fever vaccination. V gene TRBV7-8 combines with J gene TRBJ1-5; 7 bases align to TRBD1. This receptor was obtained from a man aged 18 to 29 who received the YFV17D yellow fever vaccine. The CDR3 loop reads CASSIGTANNQPQHF. The CDR3 DNA follows: TGTGCCAGCAGCATAGGGACAGCGAACAATCAGCCCCAGCATTTT.